These 20 T cell receptor beta chains came from one sample sequenced in a study of CD4 and CD8 cells across lung adenocarcinoma regions. Each CDR3 protein is one row after TCRdb ran MiXCR on the PCR reads. The profile shows some 23,000 distinct CDR3 sequences, 45% to 50% of them singletons. Sequencing used CD8+ T cells from the center of a lung tumor. The origin of the receptors is a male donor with lung adenocarcinoma. The CD4 and CD8 labels of this study may be unreliable.

Turning to this clonotype: Sequence at one end of the junction differs from germline and may be a read error. The chain has TRBV10-1 and TRBJ2-5; tentative D call: TRBD1 (6 bases). The CDR3 is made up of 14 amino acids. Germline CDR1 reads WNHNN; CDR2 reads SYGVQD (reference sequence). This chain's CDR3 is CAGGPGTKPETQYF. CDR3 DNA sequence: TGCGCGGGCGGCCCGGGGACAAAGCCAGAGACGCAGTATTTC.

The chain couples TRBV14 to TRBJ2-1, with D tentatively TRBD2 (6 bases). The CDR3 loop spans 14 amino acids. In germline, CDR1 is SGHDN, CDR2 FVKESK. Trimming cost V 1 base and J 7 bases, with 11 bases left between them. The CDR3 sequence: CASSQGGLGNEQFF. CDR3 nucleotides: TGTGCCAGCAGCCAAGGGGGACTTGGGAATGAGCAGTTCTTC. Complete variable domain (other parts from reference TRBV14 and TRBJ2-1): EAGVTQFPSHSVIEKGQTVTLRCDPISGHDNLYWYRRVMGKEIKFLLHFVKESKQDESGMPNNRFLAERTGGTYSTLKVQPAELEDSGVYFCASSQGGLGNEQFFGPGTRLTVL.

This clonotype was detected a few times. A much larger clone differs from this one at a single base, so this may be a read error. The chain carries TRBV25-1 and TRBJ2-4; 9 nucleotides align to TRBD2. This CDR3 is built from 13 residues. CDR1 and CDR2 from the germline V gene are MGHDK and SYGVNS. The junction had 10 bases not matched to a gene; V was cut back by 6 bases and J by 13 bases. The chain's CDR3 is CASSRGRAEEQYF. As DNA, the CDR3 is TGTGCCAGCAGCCGCGGGAGGGCCGAGGAGCAGTACTTC.

The table lists this clonotype with a few counts. The CDR3 DNA sequence: TGTGCCAGCAGAAGGGACAGGGATAGTCGGGAGCAGTTCTTC. This encodes CASRRDRDSREQFF. V usage is TRBV5-4 and J usage is TRBJ2-1; TRBD1 aligns across 9 bases. Germline V gene data show CDR1 as SGHNT and CDR2 as YYREEE (reference sequence). The ends lost 5 bases at V and 10 bases at J; junction bases unmatched: 10. The length of the CDR3 is 14 residues.

V is TRBV3-1 and J is TRBJ2-3; D could derive from TRBD1 or TRBD2 (5 bases each). V was clipped by 1 base and J by 0 bases, with 5 bases between them. Germline lookup yields CDR1 LGHDT and CDR2 YNNKEL (reference sequence). The CDR3 consists of 14 residues. As DNA, the CDR3 is TGTGCCAGCAGCCAAGGGGACAGCACAGATACGCAGTATTTT. This gives the protein CASSQGDSTDTQYF.

For this clonotype: At one of its ends the junction is not consistent with the germline gene, which may arise from a read error. The chain is built from TRBV6-1 and TRBJ2-1; the D gene is possibly TRBD2 (7 bases). CDR1 is MNHNS and CDR2 is SASEGT in the germline V gene. This CDR3 contains 16 residues. CDR3 coding DNA: TGTGCCAGCGCGGGAGCCGGGGGCCGGGTCCAAGAGACGCAGTATTTC. This codes for CASAGAGGRVQETQYF.

As to this clonotype: The junction shows a germline mismatch at one end, possibly a read error. This chain joins TRBV6-1 and TRBJ2-2, with D possibly matching TRBD1 (5 bases). The J call may be incorrect, as the DNA end agrees better with TRBJ2-3. The V gene's germline CDR1 is MNHNS and CDR2 SASEGT. This CDR3 spans 14 amino acids. CDR3 sequence (DNA): TGTGCCAGCAGCCAGGTTGTGAGCACAGGTACGCAGTATTTT. This gives the protein CASSQVVSTGTQYF.

There are a few counts of this clonotype. J is TRBJ2-5 and V is TRBV6-1; weak D call: TRBD1 (5 bases). The CDR3 extends over 12 amino acids. CDR1 is MNHNS and CDR2 is SASEGT in the germline V gene. For the CDR3, the DNA is TGTGTCTCTGGGCCAGGGCAAGAGACCCAGTACTTC. It specifies CVSGPGQETQYF.

This clonotype was counted a few times. The chain is built from TRBV11-2 and TRBJ2-3; possibly TRBD1 for D (5 bases). The J call is doubtful: the DNA matches TRBJ2-7 better. Germline V lookup: CDR1 SGHAT, CDR2 FQNNGV. CDR3 size: 15 residues. The CDR3 bases are TGTGCCAGCAGCTTAGAACCGGCAGGGCAGGGCGAGCAGTACTTC. It encodes CASSLEPAGQGEQYF.

As concerns this clonotype: A junction boundary mismatches the germline segment, possibly from a read error. The rearrangement uses TRBV25-1 and TRBJ2-4; D tentatively fits TRBD1 or TRBD2 (5 bases each). Germline V gene lookup returns CDR1 MGHDK and CDR2 SYGVNS. The CDR3 contains 16 residues. As DNA, the CDR3 is TGTCCGAGCAGTGAAACGGGGCTGTGGGCCACAGACACTCAGTACTTT. This codes for CPSSETGLWATDTQYF.

On this clonotype itself: The junction and the germline gene differ at one end; a read error may be behind it. V is TRBV6-1 and J is TRBJ2-5; 9 nucleotides align to TRBD2. The CDR3 is made up of 16 amino acids. Germline CDR1 MNHNS, CDR2 SASEGT. This CDR3 is CASAGGGGGDQETQYF. Here the CDR3 DNA reads TGTGCCAGCGCGGGCGGGGGGGGGGGTGACCAAGAGACCCAGTATTTC.

This chain joins TRBV7-6 and TRBJ2-1, with D perhaps TRBD1 or TRBD2 (5 bases each). The J call may be incorrect, as the DNA end agrees better with TRBJ2-7. The CDR3 totals 17 residues. Germline CDR1 and CDR2: SGHVS and FNYEAQ. The CDR3 DNA reads as TGTGCCAGCAGCACCGGCTCCCCGGGACCTCACTCCTACGAGCAGTACTTC. Its protein product is CASSTGSPGPHSYEQYF.

The sample holds many counts of this clonotype. V gene TRBV6-1 combines with J gene TRBJ2-5; 8 bases are shared with TRBD2. The J call may be faulty, since TRBJ2-7 better matches the DNA end. Germline V gene lookup returns CDR1 MNHNS and CDR2 SASEGT. This CDR3 is built from 13 residues. The CDR3 loop reads CASSTGGPNEQYF. The CDR3 bases are TGTGCCAGCTCAACGGGAGGGCCAAACGAGCAGTACTTC.

This clonotype is labeled as medium-sized. This rearrangement joins TRBV6-1 to TRBJ2-2; D not resolved. Germline lookup yields CDR1 MNHNS and CDR2 SASEGT. This CDR3 has 12 amino acids. Deletions cut 7 bases from V and 11 bases from J, with 14 bases between. The CDR3 DNA sequence: TGTGCCAGCAACACCGGAGATAGAGAGCTGTTTTTT. This sequence encodes CASNTGDRELFF.

About this clonotype itself: Being one base from a much bigger clone, this may be a read error. J is TRBJ2-4 and V is TRBV11-2; D is perhaps TRBD2 (5 bases). Germline V gene lookup returns CDR1 SGHAT and CDR2 FQNNGV. Trimming left V 2 bases short and J 13 bases short, with 15 bases between. This CDR3 comprises 13 residues. The CDR3: CASSLRGNNEQYF. CDR3 DNA sequence: TGTGCCAGCAGCTTACGGGGAAACAATGAGCAGTACTTC.

This sequence joins TRBV7-2 and TRBJ1-1; D might be TRBD1 (6 bases). Trimming left V 3 bases short and J 5 bases short, with 13 bases between. Germline V gene data show CDR1 as SGHTA and CDR2 as FQGNSA. There are 14 residues in the CDR3. The CDR3 region has the DNA TGTGCCAGCAGCTTCTCCGGCAGGGGAACTGAAGCTTTCTTT. This codes for CASSFSGRGTEAFF.

In its sample, this clonotype ranks as medium-sized (0.01 to 0.1%). The chain has TRBV6-1 and TRBJ1-2, with a weak D call TRBD1 (5 bases). V lost 1 base and J lost 4, with 10 bases in between. The CDR3 is 14 amino acids. Germline V gene data show CDR1 as MNHNS and CDR2 as SASEGT. The DNA of the CDR3 is TGTGCCAGCAGTGAAGGGGGACGGACCTATGGCTACACCTTC. The encoded protein is CASSEGGRTYGYTF.

The sample holds one count of this clonotype. Just one base apart from a much larger clone, this may be a read error. Because it lacks the conserved phenylalanine or tryptophan at the end, this CDR3 is likely a read error. The chain couples TRBV6-1 to TRBJ2-5; 9 bases fit TRBD2. The J call may be wrong; the DNA end is better matched by TRBJ2-1. The V gene's germline CDR1 is MNHNS and CDR2 SASEGT. CDR3 length: 14 residues. The CDR3 DNA reads as TGTGCCAGCAGGGCGGGAGGGCCGGGCGAGACCCAGTTCTCC. It encodes CASRAGGPGETQFS.

A remark on this clonotype: One end of the junction varies from germline; a read error may be responsible. The J gene is TRBJ2-3, the V gene TRBV27, with 12 positions matching TRBD2. Germline CDR1 reads MNHEY; CDR2 reads SMNVEV (reference sequence). CDR3 length: 15 residues. The CDR3 bases are TGTGCCAGCAGACGAGGACTAGCGGGATCAGATATTCAGTATTTC. It codes for CASRRGLAGSDIQYF.

This clonotype was seen many times. The V gene is TRBV7-9, the J gene TRBJ1-2; possible D gene TRBD1, 5 bases. V was cut by 5 bases and J by 3 bases, with 13 bases left in between. CDR1 and CDR2 (germline): SEHNR, FQNEAQ (reference sequence). CDR3 length equals 14 residues. CDR3 nucleotide sequence: TGTGCCAGCAGCCCCCCATGGGGCGACTATGGCTACACCTTC. Amino acid sequence: CASSPPWGDYGYTF.